A selection of T cell receptor beta chains follows, all from one sample in a study of response to subunit inactivated influenza vaccine. TCRdb independently ran MiXCR on the RT-PCR reads; one entry per CDR3 protein. The sample consists of under 200,000 distinct CDR3 sequences, roughly 10% of them appearing once. Here the sequenced sample was non-naive T cells sorted from PBMCs, taken 40 to 50 days after vaccination. These receptors all stem from a man aged 45-65 years who received an inactivated influenza vaccine. Each CDR3 is given with its conserved first and last residue. A D gene is named only where the DNA matches it firmly. Expanded clones get a size class; other rows say once, few or many, or leave the size out.

size | J | D | V | DNA | CDR3
. | TRBJ2-1 | . | TRBV20-1 | TGCAGTGCTAGAGTCGCTCTTGCAGGGGTCCATGAGCAGTTCTTC | CSARVALAGVHEQFF
many | TRBJ1-3 | . | TRBV4-1 | TGCGCCAGCAGCCAGAATCAACCAGGTTTTGGGGGCAGGAACACCATATATTTT | CASSQNQPGFGGRNTIYF
. | TRBJ1-4 | . | TRBV20-1 | TGCAGTGCCAGGATCCGGGGTGGTCCTAATGAAAAACTGTTTTTT | CSARIRGGPNEKLFF
many | TRBJ2-7 | . | TRBV5-1 | TGCGCCAGCAGCCTAACCGCGGACAGCTCCTTCTACGAGCAGTACTTC | CASSLTADSSFYEQYF
. | TRBJ1-6 | TRBD1 | TRBV2 | TGTGCCAGCAGTTCGAGACAGGGGAGCTCCTATAATTCACCCCTCCACTTT | CASSSRQGSSYNSPLHF
. | TRBJ2-3 | TRBD2 | TRBV3-1 | TGTGCCAGCAGCCAAGAAGTTTTGGCGGGGGGCACAGATACGCAGTATTTT | CASSQEVLAGGTDTQYF
many | TRBJ1-2 | . | TRBV20-1 | TGCAGTGCTAGGGTCAGGACATATGGCTACACCTTC | CSARVRTYGYTF
. | TRBJ1-4 | TRBD1 | TRBV5-1 | TGCGTCAGCAGCATGACAGGGGGCATTGATGAAAAACTGTTTTTT | CVSSMTGGIDEKLFF
many | TRBJ2-1 | . | TRBV20-1 | TGCAGTGCACCGGACAGCTCCTACAATGAGCAGTTCTTC | CSAPDSSYNEQFF
. | TRBJ2-2 | TRBD1 | TRBV6-1 | TGTGCCAGCAGTCGGACAGGGACGAACACCGGGGAGCTGTTTTTT | CASSRTGTNTGELFF
. | TRBJ1-1 | . | TRBV29-1 | TGCAGCGTTGAAAGGCGGGCAGCGAACACTGAAGCTTTCTTT | CSVERRAANTEAFF
few | TRBJ1-1 | . | TRBV28 | TGTGCCAGCAGTATAGCGGGCCCCGGGGCCGCTTTCTTT | CASSIAGPGAAFF
few | TRBJ2-3 | . | TRBV29-1 | TGCAGCGTCGTCCTTTTTACTAGCACAGATACGCAGTATTTT | CSVVLFTSTDTQYF
. | TRBJ1-2 | TRBD1 | TRBV3-1 | TGTGCCAGCAGCCAAGCCGGGACAGACTATTACTATGGCTACACCTTC | CASSQAGTDYYYGYTF
few | TRBJ2-2 | . | TRBV5-1 | TGCGCCAGCAGCTTGCTTGGGTCAGGAGTCACCGGGGAGCTGTTTTTT | CASSLLGSGVTGELFF
. | TRBJ2-3 | . | TRBV5-4 | TGTGCCAGCAGCTTGGCCGGGGGTGCGGATACGCAGTATTTT | CASSLAGGADTQYF
many | TRBJ2-5 | . | TRBV20-1 | TGCAGTGCTAGAATAGGGGTAGAGACCCAGTACTTC | CSARIGVETQYF
. | TRBJ1-5 | TRBD1 | TRBV20-1 | TGCAGTGCACCGGCCTCGGGACAGGGCCGATTCAATCAGCCCCAGCATTTT | CSAPASGQGRFNQPQHF
. | TRBJ1-1 | TRBD1 | TRBV7-3 | TGTGCCAGCAGCCAACCAGGGGGCAAAGCTTTCTTT | CASSQPGGKAFF
. | TRBJ2-3 | . | TRBV2 | TGTGCCAGCAATGACCAGCGGAGCACAGATACGCAGTATTTT | CASNDQRSTDTQYF
few | TRBJ2-2 | . | TRBV6-4 | TGTGCCAGCAAGCCCAGCGCGGTTTCCGGGGAGCTGTTTTTT | CASKPSAVSGELFF
. | TRBJ2-5 | TRBD2 | TRBV15 | TGTGCCACCAGCAGCGGCGGGGGATGGGAGACCCAGTACTTC | CATSSGGGWETQYF
few | TRBJ2-6 | TRBD1 | TRBV12-3/TRBV12-4 | TGTGCCAGCAGCCCGGGGACAGGGGGCTTTGGGGCCAACGTCCTGACTTTC | CASSPGTGGFGANVLTF
. | TRBJ2-3 | . | TRBV11-2 | TGTGCCAGCAGCGTAGACTACCAGGAAAATACGCAGTATTTT | CASSVDYQENTQYF
. | TRBJ1-6 | . | TRBV14 | TGTGCCAGCAGCCAAGAGGCCAATAATTCACCCCTCCACTTT | CASSQEANNSPLHF
few | TRBJ2-7 | . | TRBV10-2 | TGCGCCAGCAGTGAGGGGCAGGCTATAGAGCAGTACTTC | CASSEGQAIEQYF
. | TRBJ1-1 | . | TRBV7-2 | TGTGCCAGCAGCTTAGTTGCCACCTTTGTGGGTGAAGCTTTCTTT | CASSLVATFVGEAFF
few | TRBJ2-1 | . | TRBV28 | TGTGCCAGCAGTCCACCGCCGGGTTACAGATGGGTTACTTCCTACAATGAGCAGTTCTTC | CASSPPPGYRWVTSYNEQFF
few | TRBJ2-2 | TRBD1 | TRBV28 | TGTGCCAGCAGTTTCCTGGACAGGTCAAAAAACACCGGGGAGCTGTTTTTT | CASSFLDRSKNTGELFF
. | TRBJ2-1 | TRBD2 | TRBV12-3/TRBV12-4 | TGTGCCAGCAGTCAGGTTCCTAGCGGGAGTTTCATTAATGAGCAGTTCTTC | CASSQVPSGSFINEQFF
many | TRBJ2-7 | . | TRBV18 | TGTGCCAGCAGTCCGGGACTTTACGAGCAGTACTTC | CASSPGLYEQYF
many | TRBJ2-7 | . | TRBV10-3 | TGTGCCACTGCGTTAGACTCCACCGCGTTACACGAGCAGTACTTC | CATALDSTALHEQYF
few | TRBJ1-2 | . | TRBV6-1 | TGTGCCAGCATGGTCAACTATGGCTACACCTTC | CASMVNYGYTF
many | TRBJ1-4 | . | TRBV29-1 | TGCAGCGTTGACGGGGGTTGGGATGAAAAACTGTTTTTT | CSVDGGWDEKLFF
few | TRBJ2-5 | TRBD2 | TRBV5-6 | TGTGCCAGCAGCTTACAGGAGGGGAGGGGAGAGACCCAGTACTTC | CASSLQEGRGETQYF
few | TRBJ2-2 | . | TRBV5-6 | TGTGCCAGCAGCTGGGACCCATCTACAACCGGGGAGCTGTTTTTT | CASSWDPSTTGELFF
few | TRBJ2-3 | TRBD2 | TRBV27 | TGTGCCAGCACCCTACTAGCGGGAGGGCCCCCAGATACGCAGTATTTT | CASTLLAGGPPDTQYF
. | TRBJ2-2 | . | TRBV7-2 | TGTGCCAGCACCCAAGGACGGACCGGGGAGCTGTTTTTT | CASTQGRTGELFF
many | TRBJ2-7 | . | TRBV29-1 | TGCAGCGCATACAGTCCTTACGAGCAGTACTTC | CSAYSPYEQYF
many | TRBJ1-1 | . | TRBV20-1 | TGCAGTGCTAGCAGGGGTAACACTGAAGCTTTCTTT | CSASRGNTEAFF
. | TRBJ2-5 | TRBD2 | TRBV6-2/TRBV6-3 | TGTGCCAGCAGTACTCTAGCGGGAGGGCCGAAAGAGACCCAGTACTTC | CASSTLAGGPKETQYF
. | TRBJ2-1 | . | TRBV19 | TGTGCCAGTAGTATAGCAGGGAGCTCCTACAATGAGCAGTTCTTC | CASSIAGSSYNEQFF
many | TRBJ2-7 | TRBD1 | TRBV5-1 | TGCGCCAGCAGCTTGTCAGGGGGCTACCACGAGCAGTACTTC | CASSLSGGYHEQYF
many | TRBJ2-1 | . | TRBV6-5 | TGTGCCAGCAGCGGGGACTACAATGAGCAGTTCTTC | CASSGDYNEQFF